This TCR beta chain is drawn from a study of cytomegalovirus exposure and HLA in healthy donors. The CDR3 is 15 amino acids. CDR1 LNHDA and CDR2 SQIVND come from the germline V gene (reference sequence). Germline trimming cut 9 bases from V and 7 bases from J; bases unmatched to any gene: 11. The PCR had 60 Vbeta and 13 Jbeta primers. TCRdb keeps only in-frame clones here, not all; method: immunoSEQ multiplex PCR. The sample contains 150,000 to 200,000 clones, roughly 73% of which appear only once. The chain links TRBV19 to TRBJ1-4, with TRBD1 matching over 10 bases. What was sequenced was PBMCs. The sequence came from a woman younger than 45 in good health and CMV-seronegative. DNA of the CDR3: TGTGCCAGCCGGGACAGGGGCCTCGCTGGTGAAAAACTGTTTTTT. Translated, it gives CASRDRGLAGEKLFF.